Presented here are 30 T cell receptor beta chains from one specimen sequenced in a study of T-cell reconstitution after alpha-beta-depleted transplantation in children. Preparation of the TCRbeta library was carried out with unique molecular identifiers. Each CDR3 protein is one row after TCRdb ran MiXCR on the PCR reads. The profile shows about 600,000 distinct CDR3 sequences, 13% of them singletons. The sample consisted of PBMCs, mostly from graft donor cells, taken 360 days after TCRalphabeta/CD19-depleted stem cell transplant. The receptor source for this set is a male patient younger than 18 who had a stem cell transplant for acute myeloid leukemia, so the T cells may come from the graft donor.

The chain couples TRBV21-1 to TRBJ2-2; no DNA check was done on the table's D call, TRBD1. TRBV21-1 is marked as a pseudogene. The CDR3 has 16 residues. CDR3 sequence (DNA): TGTGCCAGCAGCAAGAGAGGACAGGGGGACACCGGGGAGCTGTTTTTT. Amino acids: CASSKRGQGDTGELFF.

The gene calls are TRBV11-3 and TRBJ2-1; 9 bases map to TRBD1. The CDR3 extends over 15 amino acids. Germline V gene data show CDR1 as SGHNT and CDR2 as YENEEA. The ends lost 2 bases at V and 6 bases at J; junction bases unmatched: 5. The CDR3 is CASSLPGQGSNEQFF. The DNA for the CDR3 is TGTGCCAGCAGCTTACCGGGACAGGGAAGCAATGAGCAGTTCTTC.

This chain joins TRBV7-9 and TRBJ2-7; 7 nucleotides match TRBD1. The germline V gene has CDR1 SEHNR and CDR2 FQNEAQ (reference sequence). The CDR3 loop spans 14 amino acids. The junction had 8 bases not matched to a gene; V was cut back by 5 bases and J by 4 bases. CDR3 DNA: TGTGCCAGCAGCCTCGACAGGGTGAAATACGAGCAGTACTTC. Translated, it gives CASSLDRVKYEQYF. The whole variable domain, remainder taken from reference TRBV7-9 and TRBJ2-7, is DTGVSQNPRHKITKRGQNVTFRCDPISEHNRLYWYRQTLGQGPEFLTYFQNEAQLEKSRLLSDRFSAERPKGSFSTLEIQRTEQGDSAMYLCASSLDRVKYEQYFGPGTRLTVT.

This clonotype was seen a few times. V gene TRBV6-2 or TRBV6-3 combines with J gene TRBJ1-3; no clear D. With 0 bases removed from V and 4 bases from J, the gap between germline ends came to 19 bases. This CDR3 has 18 residues. Germline V gene sequence: CDR1 MNHEY, CDR2 SVGEGT. The CDR3 sequence: CASSYSKAISGWGNTIYF. Here the CDR3 DNA reads TGTGCCAGCAGTTACTCGAAGGCCATCTCGGGCTGGGGAAACACCATATATTTT.

This clonotype was counted between two and nine times. The rearrangement links TRBV5-1 to TRBJ2-4; possible D gene TRBD1, 6 bases. Trimming stripped 3 bases from V and 10 bases from J, with 14 bases between. CDR1 is SGHRS and CDR2 is YFSETQ in the germline V gene. This CDR3 is built from 13 residues. The CDR3 region has the DNA TGCGCCAGCAGCTCGGGACGGGACACTATTCAGTACTTC. It specifies CASSSGRDTIQYF.

The sample holds a few counts of this clonotype. This sequence joins TRBV10-3 and TRBJ2-2; perhaps D is TRBD1 or TRBD2 (5 bases each). CDR1 ENHRY and CDR2 SYGVKD come from the germline V gene. The CDR3 consists of 16 residues. V was cut by 1 base and J by 0 bases, with 9 bases left in between. The CDR3 DNA reads TGTGCCATCAGTGAGTTTGGGACGGCGAACACCGGGGAGCTGTTTTTT. Protein sequence: CAISEFGTANTGELFF.

This clonotype was found a few times. This chain links TRBV11-2 with TRBJ1-1; no reliable D call. Trimming stripped 2 bases from V and 4 bases from J, with 11 bases between. The germline V gene encodes CDR1 SGHAT and CDR2 FQNNGV. The CDR3 extends over 14 amino acids. The CDR3 region has the DNA TGTGCCAGCAGCTTATCCTGGAGGAGCACTGAAGCTTTCTTT. As protein: CASSLSWRSTEAFF.

This clonotype showed up many times. The chain carries TRBV4-2 and TRBJ2-3; 10 bases agree with TRBD2. Germline V gives CDR1 LGHNA, CDR2 YNFKEQ. Trimming took 5 bases from V and 2 from J; bases not matched to a gene: 13. The CDR3 runs 18 residues. As DNA, the CDR3 is TGTGCCAGCAGCAAAGCCCCCCGGACTAGCGGTCCCACAGATACGCAGTATTTT. It encodes CASSKAPRTSGPTDTQYF.

This clonotype was counted ten times or more. The chain has TRBV6-1 and TRBJ2-1; TRBD2 agrees at 14 bases. The trim removed 10 bases at V and 13 bases at J, leaving 9 bases unmatched. CDR1 and CDR2 (germline): MNHNS, SASEGT. This CDR3 is 13 amino acids long. Written as DNA, the CDR3 is TGTGCCACCAAGGGACTAGCGGGAGCCCCACAGTTCTTC. Amino acids: CATKGLAGAPQFF.

V usage is TRBV15 and J usage is TRBJ1-3; TRBD1 might be the D (6 bases). The CDR3 sequence is 15 residues long. CDR1 is LNHNV, CDR2 YYDKDF, per germline (reference sequence). V was clipped by 3 bases and J by 7 bases, with 16 bases between them. CDR3 amino acids: CATSRRGAPLNTIYF. The CDR3 coding sequence is TGTGCCACCAGCAGGCGGGGGGCTCCTCTGAACACCATATATTTT.

The CDR3 is CASSEFLQSHEQYF. The CDR3 bases are TGTGCCAGCAGTGAATTCCTCCAGAGCCACGAGCAGTACTTC. The chain couples TRBV25-1 to TRBJ2-7; D ambiguous. CDR1 and CDR2 from the germline V gene are MGHDK and SYGVNS. This CDR3 is 14 amino acids long. V lost 1 base, J lost 5 bases, and 12 bases lay in between.

The chain couples TRBV11-2 to TRBJ2-7; D not resolved. Germline CDR1 is SGHAT and CDR2 is FQNNGV. This CDR3 is 16 amino acids long. Trimming shortened V by 3 bases and J by 0 bases, and 15 bases separated the two germline ends. The DNA of the CDR3 is TGTGCCAGCAGCTTTTACAGCGAACCTTTCTCCTACGAGCAGTACTTC. Protein product: CASSFYSEPFSYEQYF.

This clonotype was recorded a few times. The V call is TRBV12-3 or TRBV12-4, the J call TRBJ2-1, with D possibly matching TRBD2 (6 bases). CDR3 length equals 15 residues. V gave up 0 bases and J gave up 9 bases, with 15 bases separating them. The CDR3 DNA is TGTGCCAGCAGTTTAGCCGGGAGCCCTAACGGTGAGCAGTTCTTC. Translated, it gives CASSLAGSPNGEQFF.

This chain connects TRBV15 to TRBJ1-2; 10 bases fit TRBD1. The germline gives CDR1 LNHNV, CDR2 YYDKDF (reference sequence). V lost 3 bases, J lost 2 bases, and 6 bases stayed unmatched. This CDR3 is 16 amino acids long. Here the CDR3 reads CATSRGGTGVNYGYTF. The CDR3 DNA reads TGTGCCACCAGCAGGGGAGGGACAGGGGTCAACTATGGCTACACCTTC.

This clonotype was seen repeatedly, ten times or more. V gene TRBV6-2 or TRBV6-3 combines with J gene TRBJ2-6, with 7 bases aligning to TRBD2. Germline CDR1 reads MNHEY; CDR2 reads SVGEGT. The CDR3 consists of 15 residues. The V and J ends lost 6 bases and 5 bases, in that order; junction bases with no gene match: 7. CDR3 sequence: CASRGAGVRANVLTF. CDR3 nucleotide sequence: TGTGCCAGCAGGGGTGCGGGGGTGAGGGCCAACGTCCTGACTTTC.

This clonotype was detected many times. The chain is built from TRBV6-5 and TRBJ2-3; D is perhaps TRBD2 (5 bases). The germline CDR1 and CDR2 sequences are MNHEY and SVGAGI. V shed 0 bases and J shed 2 bases, with 6 bases lying between them. The CDR3 is 14 amino acids. The CDR3 DNA reads TGTGCCAGCAGTTACTCGCGGGTCACAGATACGCAGTATTTT. It yields the protein CASSYSRVTDTQYF.

The chain carries TRBV4-1 and TRBJ2-7; 9 bases match TRBD1. V dropped 7 bases and J dropped 0; count of bases not matched to a gene: 16. Looked up from germline, CDR1 is MGHRA and CDR2 is YSYEKL. This CDR3 comprises 18 residues. The CDR3 DNA follows: TGCGCCAGCACCTTAGCTCCAAAAGGACAGGGGACCTCCTACGAGCAGTACTTC. It encodes CASTLAPKGQGTSYEQYF.

The rearrangement joins TRBV5-8 to TRBJ2-7; 7 bases are shared with TRBD1. Looked up from germline, CDR1 is SGHTS and CDR2 is YDEGEE. This CDR3 comprises 14 residues. V lost 4 bases and J lost 2; bases outside the gene matches: 6. The CDR3 loop is CASSERQGAYEQYF. The CDR3 region has the DNA TGTGCCAGCAGCGAGAGACAGGGAGCCTACGAGCAGTACTTC.

This clonotype showed up many times. This chain links TRBV18 with TRBJ2-3, with D possibly being TRBD2 (6 bases). This CDR3 has 15 amino acids. V was pared by 3 bases and J by 4 bases, with 14 bases between. The V gene's germline CDR1 is KGHSH and CDR2 LQKENI. CDR3 amino acids: CASSPGLGNPDTQYF. DNA of the CDR3: TGTGCCAGCTCACCGGGACTGGGAAACCCAGATACGCAGTATTTT.

The chain joins TRBV24-1 to TRBJ2-2; D ambiguous. Germline V lookup: CDR1 KGHDR, CDR2 SFDVKD. The CDR3 totals 16 residues. Deletions cut 1 base from V and 1 base from J, with 9 bases between. This chain's CDR3 is CATSDFGQLNTGELFF. Here the CDR3 DNA reads TGTGCCACCAGTGATTTCGGCCAACTGAACACCGGGGAGCTGTTTTTT.

On this clonotype itself: The germline gene is not matched at one end of the junction; a read error may be the cause. V and J are TRBV7-7 and TRBJ2-7, with D possibly called TRBD1 or TRBD2 (5 bases each). Germline V lookup: CDR1 SSHAT, CDR2 FNYEAQ (reference sequence). CDR3 length equals 14 residues. The CDR3 sequence: CASSLGVTGSEQYF. CDR3 coding DNA: TGTGCTAGCAGCTTAGGGGTCACGGGAAGCGAGCAGTACTTC. Variable domain in full (rest from reference TRBV7-7 and TRBJ2-7): GAGVSQSPRYKVTKRGQDVTLRCDPISSHATLYWYQQALGQGPEFLTYFNYEAQPDKSGLPSDRFSAERPEGSISTLTIQRTEQRDSAMYRCASSLGVTGSEQYFGPGTRLTVT.

This clonotype was counted only a few times. The rearrangement links TRBV12-3 or TRBV12-4 to TRBJ2-3; TRBD2 matches at 7 bases. This CDR3 has 16 residues. Trimming at V came to 3 bases and at J to 1 base, leaving 7 bases not matched to a gene. CDR3: CASSFVAGEGTDTQYF. The CDR3 DNA follows: TGTGCCAGCAGTTTCGTCGCGGGGGAAGGCACAGATACGCAGTATTTT.

This clonotype was observed a handful of times. The J gene is TRBJ2-1, the V gene TRBV11-2, with D hard to call. There are 12 residues in the CDR3. Germline V lookup: CDR1 SGHAT, CDR2 FQNNGV. Deletions cut 0 bases from V and 9 bases from J, with 6 bases between. The chain's CDR3 is CASSLEVSEQFF. As DNA, the CDR3 is TGTGCCAGCAGCTTAGAAGTGAGTGAGCAGTTCTTC.

The genes are TRBV6-1 and TRBJ2-1; no clear D gene. With 7 bases removed from V and 5 bases from J, the gap between germline ends came to 21 bases. The CDR3 extends over 16 amino acids. Germline V gives CDR1 MNHNS, CDR2 SASEGT. The CDR3 coding sequence is TGTGCCAGCACCCAAATTCCTCCGTGGCCTAACAATGAGCAGTTCTTC. This gives the protein CASTQIPPWPNNEQFF.

This clonotype showed up just a few times. The J gene is TRBJ2-2, the V gene TRBV5-1, with unresolved D. From germline, CDR1 is SGHRS and CDR2 YFSETQ. The CDR3 loop spans 14 amino acids. Trimming removed 9 bases at V and 0 bases at J, with 12 bases between. The CDR3 loop is CATTWGSNTGELFF. CDR3 nucleotides: TGCGCCACCACTTGGGGTTCGAACACCGGGGAGCTGTTTTTT.

The chain has TRBV7-2 and TRBJ1-2, with D tentatively TRBD1 (6 bases). Germline-derived CDR1 and CDR2 are SGHTA and FQGNSA. The CDR3 spans 15 residues. Trimming took off 3 bases at V and 2 bases at J, with 13 bases between the two ends. CDR3 amino acids: CASSFGQILNYGYTF. Here the CDR3 DNA reads TGTGCCAGCAGCTTTGGACAGATCCTGAACTATGGCTACACCTTC.

This clonotype has just a few counts. The chain carries TRBV11-2 and TRBJ2-1, with a possible D match to TRBD2 (6 bases). The CDR3 is 19 amino acids. Germline V gene lookup returns CDR1 SGHAT and CDR2 FQNNGV. V was pared by 3 bases and J by 3 bases, with 24 bases between. The CDR3 sequence: CASSFPPEGASIFYNEQFF. CDR3 nucleotide sequence: TGTGCCAGCAGCTTTCCCCCGGAGGGAGCGTCGATTTTCTACAATGAGCAGTTCTTC.

This chain links TRBV29-1 with TRBJ2-2; 9 nucleotides align to TRBD1. After removal of 6 bases from V and 6 bases from J, the junction contained 5 bases not matched to a gene. The CDR3 covers 13 residues. Looked up from germline, CDR1 is SQVTM and CDR2 is ANQGSEA. The CDR3 sequence is CSVGTGLAGELFF. CDR3 nucleotides: TGCAGCGTGGGGACAGGGTTGGCCGGGGAGCTGTTTTTT.

This clonotype was seen only a few times. The chain combines TRBV19 with TRBJ1-1, with D unclear. Germline CDR1 reads LNHDA; CDR2 reads SQIVND (reference sequence). This CDR3 region has 14 residues. V lost 6 bases to trimming and J lost 0 bases, with 11 bases between them. This CDR3 is CASSLGHLNTEAFF. The CDR3 DNA reads as TGTGCCAGTAGCCTCGGTCACTTGAACACTGAAGCTTTCTTT. Using reference TRBV19 and TRBJ1-1 for the parts outside the CDR3, the full variable domain is DGGITQSPKYLFRKEGQNVTLSCEQNLNHDAMYWYRQDPGQGLRLIYYSQIVNDFQKGDIAEGYSVSREKKESFPLTVTSAQKNPTAFYLCASSLGHLNTEAFFGQGTRLTVV.

This clonotype was counted a few times. This chain joins TRBV7-8 and TRBJ2-7; 12 bases map to TRBD2. Germline assignment: CDR1 SGHVS and CDR2 FQNEAQ. The CDR3 covers 18 residues. Losses at the gene ends were 5 bases for V and 5 bases for J; bases not matched to a gene: 16. CDR3 nucleotides: TGTGCCAGCAGCCCTTCGGGTCGGCTAGCGGGAGGGCCGGACGAGCAGTACTTC. This sequence encodes CASSPSGRLAGGPDEQYF. Based on the CDR3 plus reference TRBV7-8 and TRBJ2-7, the full variable domain is GAGVSQSPRYKVAKRGQDVALRCDPISGHVSLFWYQQALGQGPEFLTYFQNEAQLDKSGLPSDRFFAERPEGSVSTLKIQRTQQEDSAVYLCASSPSGRLAGGPDEQYFGPGTRLTVT.